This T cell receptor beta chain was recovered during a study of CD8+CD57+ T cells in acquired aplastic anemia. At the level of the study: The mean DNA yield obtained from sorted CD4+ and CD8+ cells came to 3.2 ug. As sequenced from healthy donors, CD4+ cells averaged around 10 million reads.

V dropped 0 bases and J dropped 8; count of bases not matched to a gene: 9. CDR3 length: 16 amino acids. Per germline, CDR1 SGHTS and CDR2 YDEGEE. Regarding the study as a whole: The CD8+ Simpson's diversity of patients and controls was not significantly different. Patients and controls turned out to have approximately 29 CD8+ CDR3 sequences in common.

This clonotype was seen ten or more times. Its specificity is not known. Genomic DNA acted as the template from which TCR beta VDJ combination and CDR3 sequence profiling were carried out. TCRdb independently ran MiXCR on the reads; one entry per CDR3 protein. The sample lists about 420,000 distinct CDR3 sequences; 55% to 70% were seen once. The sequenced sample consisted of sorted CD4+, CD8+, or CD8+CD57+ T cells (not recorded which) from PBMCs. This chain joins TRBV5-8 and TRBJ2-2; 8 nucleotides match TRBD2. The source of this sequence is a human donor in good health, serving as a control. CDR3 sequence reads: CASSLEFSGARGELFF. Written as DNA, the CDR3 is TGTGCCAGCAGCTTGGAGTTTAGCGGGGCCAGAGGGGAGCTGTTTTTT.